In this sample, the clone carrying this T cell receptor (beta chain) turned up a few times. No antigen is known for it. These data belong to a study of response to subunit inactivated influenza vaccine. Germline values: CDR1 ENHRY, CDR2 SYGVKD. The CDR3 totals 15 residues. Trimming took 6 bases from V and 4 from J; bases not matched to a gene: 10. Study-wide findings and caveats: Each seasonal influenza vaccination, the authors suggested, recruits few new T cells.

TCRdb re-called the RT-PCR reads through MiXCR, storing one row per CDR3 protein. The sample includes over 450,000 distinct CDR3 sequences, 13% seen only once; the top ten take around 13%. V gene TRBV10-3 combines with J gene TRBJ2-3, with TRBD2 identical over 7 bases. The sequence came from a man aged 45-60 years who received an inactivated influenza vaccine. The sequencing here drew on PBMCs from blood, taken more than 35 days after vaccination. The CDR3 protein is CAISTRGRGPDTQYF. CDR3 nucleotide sequence: TGTGCCATCAGCACACGGGGGAGGGGCCCAGATACGCAGTATTTT.